The 2 T cell receptor beta chains given below trace back to one sample, sequenced in a study of immune heterogeneity within non-small cell lung tumors. It was a multiplex PCR that amplified TCR beta CDR3, with 32 V and 13 J primers. Each CDR3 protein is one row after TCRdb ran MiXCR on the multiplex PCR reads. The sample lists about 21,000 distinct CDR3 sequences; about 30% were seen once. Bulk tumor genomic DNA served as template, at around 580 ng per sample. Collection of several biopsies per primary tumor, spaced far apart, took place during surgery. Each patient presented with untreated, newly diagnosed non-small cell lung cancer and received curative surgery. The sample consisted of lung tumor tissue. Receptors originate from a man between 40 and 49 years old with non-small cell lung cancer.

With regard to this clonotype: Its ends do not fully match the called genes, so a read error is possible. The genes are TRBV24-1 and TRBJ2-5; D may be TRBD1 (6 bases). CDR3 length equals 14 residues. CDR1 is KGHDR, CDR2 SFDVKD, per germline. The CDR3: CATSDQPGDEAQYF. For the CDR3, the DNA is TGTGCCACCAGTGATCAACCAGGGGACGAGGCCCAGTACTTT.

As concerns this clonotype: A much larger clone lies one base from this, so it may be a read error. The gene calls are TRBV15 and TRBJ1-2; D is unclear. Per germline, CDR1 LNHNV and CDR2 YYDKDF (reference sequence). The CDR3 contains 14 residues. This CDR3 is CASSRATNGYGYTF. DNA for the CDR3: TGTGCCTCCAGCAGAGCAACTAACGGCTATGGCTACACCTTC.